These T cell receptor beta chains were read from a single sample in a study of T cell responses to AZD1222 COVID-19 vaccine. Libraries were prepared by immunoSEQ multiplex PCR; TCRdb keeps only in-frame clonotypes and omits some of them. The data show 100,000 to 150,000 clones, 88% seen once. Source: peripheral blood, taken on day 0 of AZD1222 vaccination. The receptors originated from an adult in good health. Both conserved end residues are part of each CDR3. A D gene is named only where the DNA matches it firmly. Part of the rows lack a size; the others show once, few, many or a class for expanded clones.

CDR3nt: TGTGCCAGCAACCGGGACCCCGACCAGCCCCAGCATTTT
CDR3aa: CASNRDPDQPQHF
abundance: few
v_gene: TRBV5-5
j_gene: TRBJ1-5
d_gene: .

CDR3nt: TGTGCCAGTAGCGAACAGGGGGTCGGGAACTATGGCTACACCTTC
CDR3aa: CASSEQGVGNYGYTF
abundance: .
v_gene: TRBV19
j_gene: TRBJ1-2
d_gene: TRBD1

CDR3nt: TGTGCCATCAGCCCCCAGCGGGAGGACCATGAGCAGTTCTTC
CDR3aa: CAISPQREDHEQFF
abundance: .
v_gene: TRBV10-3
j_gene: TRBJ2-1
d_gene: TRBD2

CDR3nt: TGTGCCAGCAGTGAAATGTCCTCTGGGGGGGAAAAACTGTTTTTT
CDR3aa: CASSEMSSGGEKLFF
abundance: .
v_gene: TRBV2
j_gene: TRBJ1-4
d_gene: .

CDR3nt: TGTGCCAGTAGTCCCGGAAGATCCTACGAGCAGTACTTC
CDR3aa: CASSPGRSYEQYF
abundance: .
v_gene: TRBV19
j_gene: TRBJ2-7
d_gene: .

CDR3nt: TGTGCCACCAGCACAGGGACTAGCGGGAGATCCCCAACAGATACGCAGTATTTT
CDR3aa: CATSTGTSGRSPTDTQYF
abundance: .
v_gene: TRBV15
j_gene: TRBJ2-3
d_gene: TRBD2

CDR3nt: TGTGCCAGCAGCCGGACAAATAACGAGCAGTACTTC
CDR3aa: CASSRTNNEQYF
abundance: .
v_gene: TRBV3-1/TRBV3-2
j_gene: TRBJ2-7
d_gene: .

CDR3nt: TGTGCCAGTAGTATTTTGGCTGCGGGTGGTAATGAAAAACTGTTTTTT
CDR3aa: CASSILAAGGNEKLFF
abundance: .
v_gene: TRBV19
j_gene: TRBJ1-4
d_gene: .

CDR3nt: TGCGCCAGCAGCGAACAAATATCAGGGGGTCTCTACGAGCAGTACTTC
CDR3aa: CASSEQISGGLYEQYF
abundance: .
v_gene: TRBV4-1
j_gene: TRBJ2-7
d_gene: TRBD1

CDR3nt: TGTGCCAGTAGTATAGATTATGAGCCCCAGCATTTT
CDR3aa: CASSIDYEPQHF
abundance: once
v_gene: TRBV19
j_gene: TRBJ1-5
d_gene: .

CDR3nt: TGCGCCAGCAGCCAAACTGGGACAGGGACAGGGCAAGCTAGAGGCTACACCTTC
CDR3aa: CASSQTGTGTGQARGYTF
abundance: .
v_gene: TRBV4-3
j_gene: TRBJ1-2
d_gene: TRBD1

CDR3nt: TGTGCCAGCAGTATGGGAGTGGCAGGGGAAACAGATACGCAGTATTTT
CDR3aa: CASSMGVAGETDTQYF
abundance: .
v_gene: TRBV25-1
j_gene: TRBJ2-3
d_gene: .

CDR3nt: TGTGCCAGCAGCCCTACCTACAATGAGCAGTTCTTC
CDR3aa: CASSPTYNEQFF
abundance: .
v_gene: TRBV11-3
j_gene: TRBJ2-1
d_gene: .

CDR3nt: TGTGCCAGCTCACCAGAGGGGAACACTGAAGCTTTCTTT
CDR3aa: CASSPEGNTEAFF
abundance: few
v_gene: TRBV18
j_gene: TRBJ1-1
d_gene: .

CDR3nt: TGCGCCAGCAGCACGAACAGACAGACTGAAGCTTTCTTT
CDR3aa: CASSTNRQTEAFF
abundance: .
v_gene: TRBV5-1
j_gene: TRBJ1-1
d_gene: .

CDR3nt: TGCAGCACAGCAGAGGGGGCGCGTGGAAACACCATATATTTT
CDR3aa: CSTAEGARGNTIYF
abundance: .
v_gene: TRBV29-1
j_gene: TRBJ1-3
d_gene: TRBD1

CDR3nt: TGTGCCAGCAGACCCGACATCAGCTATGGCTACACCTTC
CDR3aa: CASRPDISYGYTF
abundance: .
v_gene: TRBV6-5
j_gene: TRBJ1-2
d_gene: .

CDR3nt: TGTGCCAGCAGTGAATTAGGGCAGGATAACACTGAAGCTTTCTTT
CDR3aa: CASSELGQDNTEAFF
abundance: .
v_gene: TRBV25-1
j_gene: TRBJ1-1
d_gene: .

CDR3nt: TGTGCCAGCAGTGAGCACCGGACAGCTCAGGGGGAAAAACTGTTTTTT
CDR3aa: CASSEHRTAQGEKLFF
abundance: once
v_gene: TRBV6-1
j_gene: TRBJ1-4
d_gene: .

CDR3nt: TGTGCCACCCGGACAGGGAGCTCCTATAATTCACCCCTCCACTTT
CDR3aa: CATRTGSSYNSPLHF
abundance: .
v_gene: TRBV19
j_gene: TRBJ1-6
d_gene: TRBD1

CDR3nt: TGTGCCAGCAGCCTACCCCCGGGGATGAACACTGAAGCTTTCTTT
CDR3aa: CASSLPPGMNTEAFF
abundance: .
v_gene: TRBV5-6
j_gene: TRBJ1-1
d_gene: .

CDR3nt: TGCGCCAGCAGCCAAGAAGGGACAGGGACTAACTATGGCTACACCTTC
CDR3aa: CASSQEGTGTNYGYTF
abundance: .
v_gene: TRBV4-3
j_gene: TRBJ1-2
d_gene: TRBD1

CDR3nt: TGTGCCAGCAGACTAGCGGGAGCCAATGAGCAGTTCTTC
CDR3aa: CASRLAGANEQFF
abundance: .
v_gene: TRBV28
j_gene: TRBJ2-1
d_gene: TRBD2

CDR3nt: TGTGCCAGCAGCCAACTCACAGGGGGCGATGAAAAACTGTTTTTT
CDR3aa: CASSQLTGGDEKLFF
abundance: .
v_gene: TRBV3-1/TRBV3-2
j_gene: TRBJ1-4
d_gene: TRBD1

CDR3nt: TGTGCCAGCAGTTACTCATACTCAGAGCACGATACGCAGTATTTT
CDR3aa: CASSYSYSEHDTQYF
abundance: .
v_gene: TRBV6-5
j_gene: TRBJ2-3
d_gene: .

CDR3nt: TGTGCCAGCAGCCCCCCCGGGGCGCCGGGAGCTTTCTTT
CDR3aa: CASSPPGAPGAFF
abundance: .
v_gene: TRBV7-9
j_gene: TRBJ1-1
d_gene: .

CDR3nt: TGTGCCAGCAGTTCTGGTAGAGCCTACGAGCAGTACTTC
CDR3aa: CASSSGRAYEQYF
abundance: .
v_gene: TRBV12-3/TRBV12-4
j_gene: TRBJ2-7
d_gene: .

CDR3nt: TGCGCCAGCAGCCGGGACAGCAACTCTGGGGCCAACGTCCTGACTTTC
CDR3aa: CASSRDSNSGANVLTF
abundance: once
v_gene: TRBV5-1
j_gene: TRBJ2-6
d_gene: TRBD1

CDR3nt: TGTGCCAGCAGCGTAGCTGGCGGGAATCAGCCCCAGCATTTT
CDR3aa: CASSVAGGNQPQHF
abundance: .
v_gene: TRBV9
j_gene: TRBJ1-5
d_gene: .

CDR3nt: TGTGCCAGCACCACACAGGGGGGGAGTAATGAAAAACTGTTTTTT
CDR3aa: CASTTQGGSNEKLFF
abundance: .
v_gene: TRBV2
j_gene: TRBJ1-4
d_gene: TRBD1

CDR3nt: TGTGCCAGCAGCTTCCGGGACAGGGAGGAACCGTTCTTC
CDR3aa: CASSFRDREEPFF
abundance: .
v_gene: TRBV7-7
j_gene: TRBJ2-1
d_gene: TRBD1

CDR3nt: TGTGCCACCAGCCCCCGCCGGGGACTGGATTACAATGAGCAGTTCTTC
CDR3aa: CATSPRRGLDYNEQFF
abundance: .
v_gene: TRBV15
j_gene: TRBJ2-1
d_gene: .

CDR3nt: TGTGCCAGCAGTTTAAGAGGAACTAGCGCCCGAGGGTTCTTC
CDR3aa: CASSLRGTSARGFF
abundance: .
v_gene: TRBV28
j_gene: TRBJ2-1
d_gene: TRBD2

CDR3nt: TGTGCCAGCAGCTTTGGTGCTAGCGCCCCAGAGACCCAGTACTTC
CDR3aa: CASSFGASAPETQYF
abundance: .
v_gene: TRBV7-9
j_gene: TRBJ2-5
d_gene: .

CDR3nt: TGTGCCAGCAGCGTGAGAGGGGACACTGAAGCTTTCTTT
CDR3aa: CASSVRGDTEAFF
abundance: .
v_gene: TRBV9
j_gene: TRBJ1-1
d_gene: .

CDR3nt: TGTGCCAGCAGCCCCGGGACACTCTCCTACAATGAGCAGTTCTTC
CDR3aa: CASSPGTLSYNEQFF
abundance: .
v_gene: TRBV9
j_gene: TRBJ2-1
d_gene: .

CDR3nt: TGTGCCTGGAGTTATGGAGGATACGAGACCCAGTACTTC
CDR3aa: CAWSYGGYETQYF
abundance: once
v_gene: TRBV30
j_gene: TRBJ2-5
d_gene: .

CDR3nt: TGTGCCAGTAGTTACCGCCTGAACACTGAAGCTTTCTTT
CDR3aa: CASSYRLNTEAFF
abundance: .
v_gene: TRBV19
j_gene: TRBJ1-1
d_gene: .

CDR3nt: TGTGCCAGCAGCTTGGCACTAGCGGACCCCAATGAGCAGTTCTTC
CDR3aa: CASSLALADPNEQFF
abundance: .
v_gene: TRBV7-9
j_gene: TRBJ2-1
d_gene: TRBD2

CDR3nt: TGTGCCAGCAGCTTGAGGTTTAACACAGATACGCAGTATTTT
CDR3aa: CASSLRFNTDTQYF
abundance: .
v_gene: TRBV7-2
j_gene: TRBJ2-3
d_gene: .

CDR3nt: TGCGCCAGCAGCCAAGGGTTAGGGGGTGGCTATGGCTACACCTTC
CDR3aa: CASSQGLGGGYGYTF
abundance: once
v_gene: TRBV4-1
j_gene: TRBJ1-2
d_gene: .

CDR3nt: TGTGCCAGCAGTTTAACGGAGGAGGAAAAACTGTTTTTT
CDR3aa: CASSLTEEEKLFF
abundance: .
v_gene: TRBV12-3/TRBV12-4
j_gene: TRBJ1-4
d_gene: .

CDR3nt: TGTGCCAGCAGCCGTTCGGACAATGGAGCTTTCTTT
CDR3aa: CASSRSDNGAFF
abundance: .
v_gene: TRBV11-3
j_gene: TRBJ1-1
d_gene: .

CDR3nt: TGTGCCAGCAGCAAGACGTTCATAGCGGGAGGCTACGAGCAGTACTTC
CDR3aa: CASSKTFIAGGYEQYF
abundance: few
v_gene: TRBV3-1/TRBV3-2
j_gene: TRBJ2-7
d_gene: TRBD2

CDR3nt: TGCAGCGCCGGGGGACTGAGGAATGAGCAGTTCTTC
CDR3aa: CSAGGLRNEQFF
abundance: .
v_gene: TRBV29-1
j_gene: TRBJ2-1
d_gene: .

CDR3nt: TGTGCCAGCAGTCAATACGGTGAGCAGTACTTC
CDR3aa: CASSQYGEQYF
abundance: .
v_gene: TRBV27
j_gene: TRBJ2-7
d_gene: .

CDR3nt: TGTGCCAGCAGTTTAGACTTACGAAAAGCTTTCTTT
CDR3aa: CASSLDLRKAFF
abundance: .
v_gene: TRBV28
j_gene: TRBJ1-1
d_gene: .

CDR3nt: TGTGCCAGCAGCTTAGCAGGGGTGGGAGATCCGGTCTTC
CDR3aa: CASSLAGVGDPVF
abundance: .
v_gene: TRBV7-2
j_gene: TRBJ2-1
d_gene: .

CDR3nt: TGTGCCAGCAGCTCTCAGGGGGCCTTGGCAGATACGCAGTATTTT
CDR3aa: CASSSQGALADTQYF
abundance: .
v_gene: TRBV7-3
j_gene: TRBJ2-3
d_gene: TRBD1

CDR3nt: TGTGCCTGGAGTGTATTCCACCCCACCGGGGAGCTGTTTTTT
CDR3aa: CAWSVFHPTGELFF
abundance: .
v_gene: TRBV30
j_gene: TRBJ2-2
d_gene: .

CDR3nt: TGCGCCAGCAGCTCCATGACAGGGGGCCTGGACACTGAAGCTTTCTTT
CDR3aa: CASSSMTGGLDTEAFF
abundance: .
v_gene: TRBV5-1
j_gene: TRBJ1-1
d_gene: TRBD1

CDR3nt: TGTGCCAGCAGCGACGCCGGGACATGGGTTTCTAACTATGGCTACACCTTC
CDR3aa: CASSDAGTWVSNYGYTF
abundance: .
v_gene: TRBV9
j_gene: TRBJ1-2
d_gene: .

CDR3nt: TGTGCCAGCAGCCCAGGTGGGGGCCTTTCCTACGAGCAGTACTTC
CDR3aa: CASSPGGGLSYEQYF
abundance: .
v_gene: TRBV7-7
j_gene: TRBJ2-7
d_gene: .

CDR3nt: TGTGCCAGCAGGTCGGGACAGTGGAGTGAAAAACTGTTTTTT
CDR3aa: CASRSGQWSEKLFF
abundance: .
v_gene: TRBV28
j_gene: TRBJ1-4
d_gene: TRBD1

CDR3nt: TGTGCCAGCAGCAACCGGGACAGGGGCTCTGACGCTTTCTTT
CDR3aa: CASSNRDRGSDAFF
abundance: .
v_gene: TRBV7-9
j_gene: TRBJ1-1
d_gene: TRBD1

CDR3nt: TGTGCCTGGAGTGGGGGAGTGGTTAGCTGGACATACAATGAGCAGTTCTTC
CDR3aa: CAWSGGVVSWTYNEQFF
abundance: .
v_gene: TRBV30
j_gene: TRBJ2-1
d_gene: .

CDR3nt: TGCGCCAGCAGCTTGGCGGGGAGAGGACAGTCTAACTATGGCTACACCTTC
CDR3aa: CASSLAGRGQSNYGYTF
abundance: .
v_gene: TRBV5-1
j_gene: TRBJ1-2
d_gene: .

CDR3nt: TGTGCCAGCAGCCGTGGGGGTAATGAAAAACTGTTTTTT
CDR3aa: CASSRGGNEKLFF
abundance: .
v_gene: TRBV5-5
j_gene: TRBJ1-4
d_gene: .

CDR3nt: TGTGCCAGCAGTGGTACAGGGGGCCATAATTCACCCCTCCACTTT
CDR3aa: CASSGTGGHNSPLHF
abundance: few
v_gene: TRBV2
j_gene: TRBJ1-6
d_gene: TRBD1